This section outlines one T cell receptor beta chain sequence together with its context. Its antigen is not identified. Making use of molecular barcodes, quantitative 5'-RACE generated TCR beta libraries. TCRdb re-analysed the 5' RACE reads in MiXCR, keeping a single row per CDR3 protein. This table holds about 96,000 distinct CDR3 sequences, around 25% found once. The CDR3 extends over 15 amino acids. Germline lookup yields CDR1 KGHSH and CDR2 LQKENI. V was clipped by 0 bases and J by 2 bases; unmatched bases: 3. This entry is derived from a study of CD8 T cells in ankylosing spondylitis. Findings of the study overall: The clones that were linked to disease were reported to be significantly enriched in matched synovial fluid samples from ankylosing spondylitis patients. Prior work had noted some motif variants in reactive arthritis blood and synovial fluid. What seemed typical of ankylosing spondylitis blood was a TCR beta motif built from about 8 highly homologous variants.

The chain links TRBV18 to TRBJ2-5; TRBD1 matches at 7 bases. Sequencing was carried out using blood, either unsorted or a sorted T cell fraction (not recorded which). This receptor was identified in a male donor with ankylosing spondylitis or in good health (not recorded which). The chain's CDR3 is CASSPPTGRQETQYF. For the CDR3, the DNA is TGTGCCAGCTCACCACCGACAGGGCGTCAAGAGACCCAGTACTTC.